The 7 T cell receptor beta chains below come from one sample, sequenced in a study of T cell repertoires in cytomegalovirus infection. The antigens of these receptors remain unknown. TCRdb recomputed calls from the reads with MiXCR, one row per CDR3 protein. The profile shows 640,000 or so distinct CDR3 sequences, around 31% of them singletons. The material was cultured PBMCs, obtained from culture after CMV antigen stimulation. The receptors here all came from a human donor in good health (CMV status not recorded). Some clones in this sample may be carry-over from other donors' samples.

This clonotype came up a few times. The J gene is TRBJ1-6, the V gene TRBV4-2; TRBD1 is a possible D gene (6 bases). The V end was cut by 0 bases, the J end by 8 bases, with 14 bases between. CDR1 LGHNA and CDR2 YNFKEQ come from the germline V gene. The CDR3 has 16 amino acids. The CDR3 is CASSQDALQGHSPLHF. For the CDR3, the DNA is TGTGCCAGCAGCCAAGACGCCCTCCAGGGGCATTCACCCCTCCACTTT.

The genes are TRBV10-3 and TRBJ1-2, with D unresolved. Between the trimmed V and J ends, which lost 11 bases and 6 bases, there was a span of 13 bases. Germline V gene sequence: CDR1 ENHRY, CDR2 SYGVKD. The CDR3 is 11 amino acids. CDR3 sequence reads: CAPPLRDGYTF. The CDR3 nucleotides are TGTGCCCCCCCCCTTAGGGATGGCTACACCTTC.

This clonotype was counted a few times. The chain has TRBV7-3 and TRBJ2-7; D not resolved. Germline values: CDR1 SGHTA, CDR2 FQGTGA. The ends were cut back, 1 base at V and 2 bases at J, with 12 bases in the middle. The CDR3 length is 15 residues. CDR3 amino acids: CASSLMVDIAYEQYF. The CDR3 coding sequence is TGTGCCAGCAGCTTAATGGTAGATATAGCCTACGAGCAGTACTTC.

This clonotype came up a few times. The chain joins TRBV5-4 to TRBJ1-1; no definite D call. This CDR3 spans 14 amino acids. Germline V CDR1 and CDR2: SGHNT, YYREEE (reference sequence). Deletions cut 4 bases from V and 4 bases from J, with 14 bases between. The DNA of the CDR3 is TGTGCCAGCAGCCCGGACCCCGGTTCCACTGAAGCTTTCTTT. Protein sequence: CASSPDPGSTEAFF.

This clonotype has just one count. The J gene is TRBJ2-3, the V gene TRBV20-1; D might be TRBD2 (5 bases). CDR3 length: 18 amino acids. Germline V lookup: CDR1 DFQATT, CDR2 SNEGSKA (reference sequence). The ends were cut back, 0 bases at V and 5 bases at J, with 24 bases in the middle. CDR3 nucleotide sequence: TGCAGTGCTAGAGATTACCGCGCAGACTATAGAATGGAAGATACGCAGTATTTT. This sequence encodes CSARDYRADYRMEDTQYF.

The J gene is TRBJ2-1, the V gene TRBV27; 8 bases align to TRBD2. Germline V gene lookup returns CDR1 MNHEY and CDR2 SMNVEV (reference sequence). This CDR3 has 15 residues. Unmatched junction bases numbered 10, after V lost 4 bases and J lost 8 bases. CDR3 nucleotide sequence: TGTGCCAGCAGTTCCCTTAGCGGGACGATTGATGAGCAGTTCTTC. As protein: CASSSLSGTIDEQFF.

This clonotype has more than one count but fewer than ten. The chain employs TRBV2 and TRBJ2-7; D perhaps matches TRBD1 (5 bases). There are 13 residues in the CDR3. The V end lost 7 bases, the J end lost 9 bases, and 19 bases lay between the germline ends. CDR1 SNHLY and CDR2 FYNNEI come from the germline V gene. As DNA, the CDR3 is TGTGCCAGCATTCCTCAGGGCTTAGGATGGCAGTACTTC. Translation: CASIPQGLGWQYF.